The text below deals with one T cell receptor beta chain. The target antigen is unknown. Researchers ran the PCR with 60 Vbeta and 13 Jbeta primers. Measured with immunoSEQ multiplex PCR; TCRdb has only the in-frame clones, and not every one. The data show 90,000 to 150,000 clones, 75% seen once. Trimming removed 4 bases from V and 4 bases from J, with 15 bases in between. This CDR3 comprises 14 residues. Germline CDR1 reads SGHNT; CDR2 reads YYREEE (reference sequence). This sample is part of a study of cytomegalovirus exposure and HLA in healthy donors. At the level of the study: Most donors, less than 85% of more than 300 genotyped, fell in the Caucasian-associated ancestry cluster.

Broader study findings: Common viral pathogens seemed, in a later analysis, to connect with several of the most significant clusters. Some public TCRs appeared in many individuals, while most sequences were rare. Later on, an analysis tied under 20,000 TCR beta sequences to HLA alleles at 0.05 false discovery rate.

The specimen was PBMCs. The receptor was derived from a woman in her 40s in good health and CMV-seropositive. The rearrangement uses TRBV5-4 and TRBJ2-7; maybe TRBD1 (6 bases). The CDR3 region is CASSRQDWGYEQYF. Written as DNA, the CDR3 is TGTGCCAGCAGCCGACAGGACTGGGGGTACGAGCAGTACTTC.